This T cell receptor beta chain was sequenced for a study of control samples from healthy donors and cancer patients. Deletions cut 5 bases from V and 6 bases from J, with 11 bases between. The CDR3 is made up of 13 amino acids. The assay was immunoSEQ multiplex PCR, and TCRdb's table has in-frame clones only and misses some. This table has under 150,000 clones, about 95% appearing once. This receptor was taken from a man aged 25-40 years in good health. The rearrangement joins TRBV12-3 or TRBV12-4 to TRBJ1-5; D is possibly TRBD1 (6 bases). Source material: blood. The CDR3 here is CASSPGEPQPQHF. CDR3 bases: TGTGCCAGCAGTCCAGGGGAGCCTCAGCCCCAGCATTTT.